This T cell receptor beta chain was sequenced for a study of blood T cell repertoires in COVID-19. Study-wide context: The United States, Italy and Spain were the sources of the acute and convalescent COVID-19 samples. PBMCs, B-cell-depleted T cells, or T cells were the source of the cDNA or gDNA that made up the material.

Study processing details: For nucleated cells, counts were estimated from reference gene primer amplification. Sequencing was performed with immunoSEQ multiplex PCR; in TCRdb, only in-frame clones are kept and a portion is missing. D and trimming come from the DNA, and the V and J calls and clone size come from that table. The sample carries about 160,000 clones, approximately 80% recorded once. CDR1 is MNHEY, CDR2 SVGEGT, per germline. Losses at the gene ends were 5 bases for V and 4 bases for J; bases not matched to a gene: 16. The CDR3 totals 18 residues. Material for sequencing was peripheral blood. The TCR sequence derives from a woman at least 80 years old with active or convalescent COVID-19. The chain carries TRBV6-2 or TRBV6-3 and TRBJ1-5; 8 nucleotides align to TRBD1. CDR3 DNA sequence: TGTGCCAGCAGTAAAGGGACAGGTCTATCTGGCGGGAATCAGCCCCAGCATTTT. Encoded protein: CASSKGTGLSGGNQPQHF.